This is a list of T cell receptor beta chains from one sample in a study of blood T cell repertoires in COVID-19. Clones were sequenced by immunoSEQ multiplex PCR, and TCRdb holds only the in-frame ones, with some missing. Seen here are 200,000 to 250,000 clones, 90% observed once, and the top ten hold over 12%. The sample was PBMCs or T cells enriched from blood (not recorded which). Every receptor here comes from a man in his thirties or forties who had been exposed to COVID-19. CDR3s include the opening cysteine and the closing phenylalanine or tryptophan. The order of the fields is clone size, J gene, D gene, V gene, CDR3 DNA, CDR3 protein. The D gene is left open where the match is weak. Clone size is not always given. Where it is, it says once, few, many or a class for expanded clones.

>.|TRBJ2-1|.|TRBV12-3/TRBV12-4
TGTGCCAGCAGTACTTATATAAATGAGCAGTTCTTC
CASSTYINEQFF
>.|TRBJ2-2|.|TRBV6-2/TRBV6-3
TGTGCCAGCAGTCAAGCGAAGTGGGACACCGGGGAGCTGTTTTTT
CASSQAKWDTGELFF
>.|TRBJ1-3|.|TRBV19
TGTGCCAGTAGTCCTTTTGTATCTTTGGGAAACACCATATATTTT
CASSPFVSLGNTIYF
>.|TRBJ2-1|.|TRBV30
TGTGCCTGGAAGGAGGGGAGATACAATGAGCAGTTCTTC
CAWKEGRYNEQFF
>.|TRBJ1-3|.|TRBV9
TGTGCCAGCAGCGAACGGGGAAGTGGAAACACCATATATTTT
CASSERGSGNTIYF
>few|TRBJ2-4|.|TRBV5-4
TGTGCCAGCAGCCAGGGGCCGGGCCTAGCCAAAAACATTCAGTACTTC
CASSQGPGLAKNIQYF
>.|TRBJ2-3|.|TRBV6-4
TGTGCCAGCAGTGACGGTCCAGGGGAGAGTGATACGCAGTATTTT
CASSDGPGESDTQYF
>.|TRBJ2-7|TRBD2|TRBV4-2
TGTGCCAGCAGCCAAGATCTTAGGCGGGGGTTTTCCTACGAGCAGTACTTC
CASSQDLRRGFSYEQYF
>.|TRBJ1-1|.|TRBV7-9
TGTGCCAGCAGCCAACAATTCCAGGGTGGTCGTTTCACTGAAGCTTTCTTT
CASSQQFQGGRFTEAFF
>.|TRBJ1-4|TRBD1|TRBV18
TGTGCCAGCTCACCACCGGCAGGGGGTCATGAAAAACTGTTTTTT
CASSPPAGGHEKLFF
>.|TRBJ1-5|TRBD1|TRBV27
TGTGCCAGCAGTAGTAGGGACAGGGGATTCCAGCCCCAGCATTTT
CASSSRDRGFQPQHF
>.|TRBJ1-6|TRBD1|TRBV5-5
TGTGCCAGCAGCATTGACAGGGTAAATTCACCCCTCCACTTT
CASSIDRVNSPLHF
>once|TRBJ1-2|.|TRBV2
TGTGCCAGCAGTGGGGCGCAGGATCCTCTCAGGGATGGCTACACCTTC
CASSGAQDPLRDGYTF
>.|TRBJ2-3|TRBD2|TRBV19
TGTGCCAGTAGTATTCTAGCGGGGGGCACAGATACGCAGTATTTT
CASSILAGGTDTQYF
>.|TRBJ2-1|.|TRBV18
TGTGCCAGCTCACCAGTCGGGGGAGTATTCAATGAGCAGTTCTTC
CASSPVGGVFNEQFF
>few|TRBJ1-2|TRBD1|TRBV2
TGTGCCAGCAGCCAGGGGGCTTTGATTGCGGATGGCTACACCTTC
CASSQGALIADGYTF
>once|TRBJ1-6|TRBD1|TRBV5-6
TGTGCCAGCAGCTCGGGGGACAGCAATTCACCCCTCCACTTT
CASSSGDSNSPLHF
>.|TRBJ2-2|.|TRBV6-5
TGTGCCAGCAGCAGAACGAACACCGGGGAGCTGTTTTTT
CASSRTNTGELFF
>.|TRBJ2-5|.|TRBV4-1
TGCGCCAGCAGCCAAGAATATGGAGGATCCACAGAGACCCAGTACTTC
CASSQEYGGSTETQYF
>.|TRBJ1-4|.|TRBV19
TGTGCCAGTAGTATCAGGGAACAGCCTAATGAAAAACTGTTTTTT
CASSIREQPNEKLFF
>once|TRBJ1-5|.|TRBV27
TGTGCCAGCAGTGCACAGGGTAGTAGCAGGTACAATCAGCCCCAGCATTTT
CASSAQGSSRYNQPQHF
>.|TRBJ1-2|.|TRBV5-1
TGCGCCAGCGCTGGGGGGGTTCTCCAGGGTTCCAACTATGGCTACACCTTC
CASAGGVLQGSNYGYTF
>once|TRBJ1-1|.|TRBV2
TGTGCCAGCGGAGGAGGGACCTGGGGCACTGAAGCTTTCTTT
CASGGGTWGTEAFF
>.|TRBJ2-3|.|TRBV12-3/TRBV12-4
TGTGCCAGCAGTTGGAGTAGCACAGATACGCAGTATTTT
CASSWSSTDTQYF
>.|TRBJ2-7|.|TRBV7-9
TGTGCCAGCAGCCCACATGGGGACTCTAAATACGAGCAGTACTTC
CASSPHGDSKYEQYF
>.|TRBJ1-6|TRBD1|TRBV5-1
TGCGCCAGCAGCCCTGACAGGGGCAATTCACCCCTCCACTTT
CASSPDRGNSPLHF